The 12 T cell receptor beta chains presented below share a single source sample, sequenced in a study of blood T cell repertoires in COVID-19. Measured with immunoSEQ multiplex PCR; TCRdb has only the in-frame clones, and not every one. The sample lists some 43,000 clones, roughly 90% seen once, with roughly 14% in the top ten. The source material was peripheral blood. All receptors come from a man aged 60-69 years with active COVID-19.

The chain carries TRBV3-1 (or the pseudogene TRBV3-2) and TRBJ2-3; 11 nucleotides line up with TRBD2. V lost 4 bases to trimming and J lost 5 bases; unmatched junction nucleotides: 14. CDR3 length: 18 residues. Looked up from germline, CDR1 is LGHDT and CDR2 is YNNKEL (reference sequence). The CDR3 DNA is TGTGCCAGCAGCCGCCGTAGCGGGAGGGCCGGGGGAGGAGATACGCAGTATTTT. Protein product: CASSRRSGRAGGGDTQYF.

CDR3 in amino acids: CASSATGTGYNEQFF. The CDR3 DNA sequence: TGTGCCAGCAGCGCCACCGGGACAGGGTACAATGAGCAGTTCTTC. This rearrangement joins TRBV7-3 to TRBJ2-1, with 9 nucleotides matching TRBD1. The CDR3 has 15 amino acids. V was clipped by 5 bases and J by 4 bases; unmatched bases: 6. From germline, CDR1 is SGHTA and CDR2 FQGTGA.

The chain couples TRBV6-2 or TRBV6-3 to TRBJ1-5; D is unresolved. The V end lost 0 bases, the J end lost 3 bases, and 12 bases lay between the germline ends. The CDR3 covers 16 residues. Germline CDR1 and CDR2: MNHEY and SVGEGT. CDR3 sequence (DNA): TGTGCCAGCAGTTACTCTTCCCACAGCCTCAATCAGCCCCAGCATTTT. It codes for CASSYSSHSLNQPQHF.

The CDR3 region has the DNA TGTGCCAGCAGCTGGACTAGCGGGGTTAACTCCTACGAGCAGTACTTC. Translation: CASSWTSGVNSYEQYF. The gene calls are TRBV7-2 and TRBJ2-7, with 12 bases that match TRBD2. In germline, CDR1 is SGHTA, CDR2 FQGNSA. CDR3 length: 16 residues. J gave up 0 bases and V 4 bases, and 4 bases lay outside the gene matches.

V usage is TRBV7-9 and J usage is TRBJ2-5, with D possibly being TRBD1 (5 bases). CDR1 and CDR2 from the germline V gene are SEHNR and FQNEAQ (reference sequence). This CDR3 has 14 residues. V lost 1 base and J lost 7, with 13 bases in between. Here the CDR3 DNA reads TGTGCCAGCAGCTTAGGGGGCTGGTCGGCGACCCAGTACTTC. Translation gives CASSLGGWSATQYF.

The chain employs TRBV6-4 and TRBJ1-6; tentative D call: TRBD1 (5 bases). CDR3 length: 14 residues. The V gene's germline CDR1 is MRHNA and CDR2 SNTAGT. V was cut by 3 bases and J by 6 bases, with 9 bases left in between. This CDR3 reads CASSEGRANSPLHF. The CDR3 bases are TGTGCCAGCAGTGAGGGCAGGGCTAATTCACCCCTCCACTTT.

V and J are TRBV6-5 and TRBJ1-2; maybe TRBD1 (6 bases). Germline loops: CDR1 MNHEY, CDR2 SVGAGI. The CDR3 consists of 15 residues. V was trimmed by 5 bases and J by 8 bases, leaving 21 bases between them. CDR3 amino acids: CASSPGPGVLGGYTF. CDR3 DNA: TGTGCCAGCAGTCCCGGACCAGGGGTTCTAGGGGGCTACACCTTC.

This chain connects TRBV4-1 to TRBJ2-1; 10 nucleotides match TRBD2. V shed 1 base and J 7 bases; nucleotides not matched to a gene: 10. The CDR3 runs 17 residues. Germline-derived CDR1 and CDR2 are MGHRA and YSYEKL. The CDR3 DNA is TGCGCCAGCAGCCAAGGAGCAAGCGGGGGGGCCCAAAATGAGCAGTTCTTC. This sequence encodes CASSQGASGGAQNEQFF.

The rearrangement joins TRBV29-1 to TRBJ2-3; 13 nucleotides match TRBD2. With 7 bases clipped from V and 5 bases from J, the junction kept 3 bases outside the gene matches. Germline CDR1 reads SQVTM; CDR2 reads ANQGSEA. The CDR3 loop spans 13 amino acids. CDR3 nucleotide sequence: TGCAGCGCACTAGCGGGAGGGATAGATACGCAGTATTTT. Its translation: CSALAGGIDTQYF.

The gene calls are TRBV7-2 and TRBJ2-7; 11 bases are a match to TRBD2. The CDR3 sequence is 16 residues long. With 1 base clipped from V and 3 bases from J, the junction kept 5 bases outside the gene matches. Germline-derived CDR1 and CDR2 are SGHTA and FQGNSA. The CDR3 reads CASSLEGTSGIYEQYF. The DNA of the CDR3 is TGTGCCAGCAGCTTAGAAGGGACTAGCGGAATCTACGAGCAGTACTTC.

The chain joins TRBV28 to TRBJ2-7, with 9 bases identical to TRBD1. The germline gives CDR1 MDHEN, CDR2 SYDVKM. The CDR3 totals 14 residues. V lost 1 base to trimming and J lost 3 bases; unmatched junction nucleotides: 1. CDR3 region: CASSLLGQGYEQYF. The DNA for the CDR3 is TGTGCCAGCAGTTTATTGGGACAGGGCTACGAGCAGTACTTC.

This clone occurred once. This chain uses TRBV4-2 with TRBJ1-5, with 9 bases matching TRBD1. CDR3 length: 23 amino acids. V gave up 4 bases and J gave up 0 bases; unmatched junction bases: 25. Germline V gives CDR1 LGHNA, CDR2 YNFKEQ. DNA for the CDR3: TGTGCCAGCAGCCCTCAGGCTGGGTTCCGGGACAGGGTGAATATCAATAGCAATCAGCCCCAGCATTTT. This sequence encodes CASSPQAGFRDRVNINSNQPQHF.